This T cell receptor (beta chain) was sequenced during a study of tumor-infiltrating lymphocytes in glioblastoma multiforme. On this clonotype itself: Its antigen remains unidentified. At one end the junction does not follow the germline gene, possibly because of a read error.

TCRB libraries came from RNA via three nested multiplex PCR rounds. Unique molecular identifiers were not described for the libraries. TCRdb used MiXCR to reprocess the multiplex PCR reads, holding one entry per CDR3 protein. Of some 32,000 distinct CDR3 sequences in the sample, about 58% were seen once. Whole-study findings and limits: TCR plus mutation findings rest on a single glioblastoma patient.

This receptor was taken from a male donor with glioblastoma. Sequencing was performed on brain tumor tissue.

In DNA form, the CDR3 reads TGTGCCTGCAGTTTTAGGGTTCGGGAGCAATACTTC. As protein: CACSFRVREQYF. The chain uses TRBV12-3 or TRBV12-4 and TRBJ2-7; tentatively, D is TRBD2 (6 bases). The CDR3 contains 12 residues.